One sample yielded the 6 T cell receptor beta chains listed below, sequenced in a study of OX40 agonist ivuxolimab in advanced cancers. Assay: immunoSEQ multiplex PCR; the TCRdb copy retains only in-frame clones and omits some. The sample holds fewer than 14,000 clones, around 74% seen once. Sequenced here: CD4+ or CD8+ T cells sorted from blood, sampled in a trial of the OX40 agonist ivuxolimab. The origin of the receptors is an adult with an advanced solid tumor such as melanoma, head and neck, liver or kidney cancer.

The chain uses TRBV9 and TRBJ2-3, with D possibly being TRBD2 (5 bases). This CDR3 contains 16 residues. The germline V and J ends were trimmed by 2 bases and 2 bases, with 15 bases remaining between them. Germline assignment: CDR1 SGDLS and CDR2 YYNGEE. This CDR3 reads CASSVPPAGSTDTQYF. Written as DNA, the CDR3 is TGTGCCAGCAGCGTCCCCCCGGCGGGTTCCACAGATACGCAGTATTTT.

This chain uses TRBV2 with TRBJ2-1; possibly TRBD2 for D (6 bases). The ends were cut back, 6 bases at V and 7 bases at J, with 10 bases in the middle. Per the germline V gene, CDR1 is SNHLY and CDR2 is FYNNEI. This CDR3 has 12 amino acids. DNA for the CDR3: TGTGCCAGCAGGACGGGGAGGAATGAGCAGTTCTTC. Translated, it gives CASRTGRNEQFF.

CDR3: CASSSGTGGNRYEQYF. CDR3 nucleotides: TGTGCCAGCAGCTCGGGGACAGGGGGCAATCGCTACGAGCAGTACTTC. The V and J genes are TRBV5-4 and TRBJ2-7; 12 bases fit TRBD1. V lost 3 bases, J lost 3 bases, and 7 bases stayed unmatched. The CDR3 extends over 16 amino acids. In germline, CDR1 is SGHNT, CDR2 YYREEE (reference sequence).

The rearrangement uses TRBV29-1 and TRBJ2-7, with 8 bases that match TRBD1. The germline V gene has CDR1 SQVTM and CDR2 ANQGSEA. The CDR3 is 19 amino acids. The ends lost 2 bases at V and 1 base at J; junction bases unmatched: 19. This CDR3 is CSVESAGTGGVGESYEQYF. The CDR3 coding sequence is TGCAGCGTTGAATCCGCCGGGACAGGTGGGGTTGGGGAGTCCTACGAGCAGTACTTC.

J is TRBJ1-5 and V is TRBV11-2; D gene ambiguous. This CDR3 region has 16 residues. The V end lost 0 bases, the J end lost 2 bases, and 11 bases lay between the germline ends. In germline, CDR1 is SGHAT, CDR2 FQNNGV. The CDR3 spells CASSLDPNPGNQPQHF. CDR3 sequence (DNA): TGTGCCAGCAGCTTAGACCCAAACCCGGGCAATCAGCCCCAGCATTTT.

This clone qualifies as medium-sized. The chain has TRBV4-2 and TRBJ2-7, with 11 bases that match TRBD2. The CDR3 is 16 residues long. The germline gives CDR1 LGHNA, CDR2 YNFKEQ. V shed 1 base and J 5 bases; nucleotides not matched to a gene: 7. CDR3 sequence reads: CASSQGLAGGFDEQYF. CDR3 nucleotide sequence: TGTGCCAGCAGCCAAGGGCTAGCGGGAGGTTTCGACGAGCAGTACTTC.